This TCR beta chain was captured by sequencing in a study of T cell responses to AZD1222 COVID-19 vaccine. Whole-study findings and limits: Of the AZD1222 recipients, only 5 to 7 were seropositive at baseline. Per reports, nearly half of all spike-specific TCRs target regions that are unmutated in variants. Donors were largely white British and mainly female; clonal diversity was possibly underestimated.

V gave up 5 bases and J gave up 4 bases, with 17 bases separating them. This CDR3 is built from 14 residues. The germline CDR1 and CDR2 sequences are SQVTM and ANQGSEA. Pooling covered second doses at about 4 or about 12 weeks. As regards this clone: Its target is not known.

Produced via immunoSEQ multiplex PCR; TCRdb's table is partial and in-frame only. The table has more than 100,000 clones, 75% to 95% seen once. The receptor comes from an adult who received the AZD1222 COVID-19 vaccine. The sequencing used peripheral blood, collected 28 days after the second AZD1222 dose. The gene calls are TRBV29-1 and TRBJ2-5; TRBD2 might be the D (6 bases). The CDR3 sequence is CSVYDGSGRETQYF. The DNA of the CDR3 is TGCAGCGTTTACGACGGGAGCGGAAGAGAGACCCAGTACTTC.